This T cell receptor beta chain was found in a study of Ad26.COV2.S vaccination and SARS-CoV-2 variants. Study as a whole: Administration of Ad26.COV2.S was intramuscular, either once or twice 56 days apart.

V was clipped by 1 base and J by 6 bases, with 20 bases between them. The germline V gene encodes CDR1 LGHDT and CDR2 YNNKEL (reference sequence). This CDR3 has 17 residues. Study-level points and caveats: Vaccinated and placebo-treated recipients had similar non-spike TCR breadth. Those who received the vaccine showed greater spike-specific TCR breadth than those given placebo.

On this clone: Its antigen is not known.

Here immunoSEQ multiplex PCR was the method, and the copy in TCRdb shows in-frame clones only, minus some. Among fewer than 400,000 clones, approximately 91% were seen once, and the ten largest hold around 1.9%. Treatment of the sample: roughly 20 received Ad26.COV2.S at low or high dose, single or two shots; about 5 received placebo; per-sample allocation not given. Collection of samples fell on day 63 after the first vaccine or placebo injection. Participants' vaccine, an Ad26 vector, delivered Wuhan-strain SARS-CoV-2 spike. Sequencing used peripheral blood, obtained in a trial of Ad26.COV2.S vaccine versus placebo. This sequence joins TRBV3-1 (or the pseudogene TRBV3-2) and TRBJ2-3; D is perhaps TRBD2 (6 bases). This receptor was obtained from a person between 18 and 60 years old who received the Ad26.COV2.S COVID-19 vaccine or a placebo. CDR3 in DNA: TGTGCCAGCAGCCAAGCAATGAGGGTCCGCGGAGGGGATACGCAGTATTTT. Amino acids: CASSQAMRVRGGDTQYF.